The following is a T cell receptor (beta chain) sequence with its context. What this receptor recognizes is not known. No much larger clone exists at a distance of one base, and base qualities are not known. Trimming costs V 4 bases and J 6 bases, and their ends lie 7 bases apart. The CDR3 holds 13 amino acids from the cysteine to the phenylalanine. This entry keeps only the CDR3 DNA: 39 bases, framed from base 1. CDR1 and CDR2 are read off the germline V gene (reference sequence) as SEHNR and FQNEAQ. The data are from a study of cytomegalovirus exposure and HLA in healthy donors listed by TCRdb under 2017. Some background on the complete study: According to an earlier analysis of 587 of the donors, about 179 million T cells yielded 100 million or so unique TCR beta sequences and around 280 Gb of sequence data. An early release covering roughly 580 HLA-typed donors comprised 250 to 350 gigabases of sequencing data and around 80 million unique TCR sequences. The genetic ancestry cluster associated with self-reported Caucasian donors included roughly 84% of the roughly 400 genotyped donors. The study was designed to test whether signatures of past pathogen exposure could be identified by cataloging public T cell receptors. The study profiled the T cell repertoires of approximately 700 subjects by immunosequencing and related them to cytomegalovirus serostatus. In addition to the first cohort of 666 subjects, a separate validation cohort of 120 different subjects was used. The study combined high-throughput TCR immunosequencing, statistical association of individual TCRs with disease status, and machine learning to predict cytomegalovirus infection status. In a later analysis, previously published TCR beta repertoires from more than 500 donors were re-analyzed and high-resolution HLA genotyping was added so that TCR occurrence patterns could be studied. Rather than using new phenotypic data, the later analysis identified candidate immune exposures from TCR beta sequences and from how often those sequences occurred across donors. To decide whether each TCR beta V gene segment behaved as functional or pseudogenic, an earlier analysis of approximately 600 of the donors relied on high-throughput TCR beta sequencing. Donor age, sex, ethnicity and CMV serostatus were compiled together with the repertoire data. A later genetic analysis took genome-wide SNP genotypes for about three fifths of the 666 donors and used that subset as a discovery cohort. Every discovery cohort repertoire had been produced on one sequencing platform. Both class I and class II loci were covered by HLA typing, at four-digit resolution. The number of donors typed differed by locus, with about 620-630 for A, B, C, DRB1 and DQB1, roughly 520 for DQA1, 606 for DPA1, and 472 for DPB1. Roughly 5 DR-DQ haplotypes were handled as single units for association and clustering, since linkage in the cohort was strong. Among about 410 genotyped donors of the cohort, an average of approximately 200,000 unique TCR beta nucleotide sequences was sequenced per donor, of which about 18% were non-productive. Results and caveats for the whole study, not just this receptor: Linkage disequilibrium might explain the correlated functional status among segregating V segments, but an unknown experimental factor could not be excluded. In a later genetic analysis, a missense DCLRE1C variant was associated with V-gene and J-gene trimming of TCR beta chains, and the association was replicated in an independent cohort. Some IMGT-functional V segments, including TRBV6-2 and TRBV6-3, could not be distinguished by the 87-base-pair reads and were therefore excluded. This cohort had only TCR beta chains sequenced, and the lack of alpha or paired-chain data limited which features could be detected. The authors suggested that the approach could potentially be extended to other disease states and immunological phenotypes. Most CMV-associated TCR beta chains appeared to be HLA-restricted in a later analysis, and the HLA associations seemed to be driven largely by CMV exposure. The earlier analysis of 587 of the donors excluded approximately 15 rarely observed V segments, including chromosome 9 orphons, because counts were too low. Compared with the approximately 600-donor mean, donors in an Asian-associated ancestry cluster had fewer N-insertions in productive TCRs, according to a later genetic analysis. A few of the identified cytomegalovirus-associated TCR beta chains were confirmed in vitro to be specific for cytomegalovirus antigens. The only immune exposure information available for the cohort was CMV serostatus. Specific HLA alleles were associated with 18,000 or so TCR beta sequences at a false discovery rate of 0.05 in a later analysis. A further reported finding was that TCR beta sequences accurately predicted the HLA-A and HLA-B alleles for most subjects in the first cohort. Across donors, most TCR sequences were observed very rarely, whereas some public TCRs were present in many individuals. According to a later analysis, parvovirus B19, influenza, CMV and Epstein-Barr virus appeared linked to several top co-occurrence clusters. A later analysis found that HLA-associated TCR beta chains were more clonally expanded and had lower generation probabilities than equally common non-associated chains. Broadly in line with IMGT annotations, most TCR beta V segments showed up in productive rearrangements about 87% or about 30% of the time in an earlier analysis of 450 to 600 of the donors. Because HLA typing was unavailable for some donors at each locus, only the typed subset was used in association tests. The study gave a list of around 170 TCR beta chains associated with cytomegalovirus. A cluster of highly shared sequence variants was judged likely to be a technical artifact of the sequencing pipeline. Roughly uniform sequencing depth across donors was assumed in presence/absence analyses, although this assumption may not hold. Assigning TCR associations to individual alleles was difficult when HLA alleles, especially DR and DQ, strongly co-occurred. In a later analysis, TCR association rates were found to vary across HLA loci, with the most associated TCRs seen for DRB1 alleles and the fewest for HLA-C alleles. Cytomegalovirus status was reported to be diagnosed by the classifier with high specificity and sensitivity in both the original and validation cohorts.

Libraries were constructed by the immunoSEQ multiplex PCR assay. For the multiplex PCR, a mixture combining 60 forward primers for TCR Vbeta segments and 13 reverse primers for TCR Jbeta segments was used. Amplification of the CDR3 region of rearranged TCR beta genes was performed with a multiplex PCR assay on genomic DNA. On the Illumina HiSeq System, the amplified TCR beta libraries were sequenced as 87-base-pair reads. Processing in the source paper ran as follows. Across the roughly 670 repertoires, a later analysis counted tens of millions of unique TCR beta chains, around 11 million of which were shared by at least two donors. Raw reads were error-corrected and collapsed into unique sequences with a nearest-neighbor algorithm that merged closely related sequences to remove PCR and sequencing errors. Alignment of CDR3 sequences to IMGT reference sequences was used to assign V, D and J gene segments. Each retained sequence needed at least a six-nucleotide match to both a V gene segment and a J gene segment. Rearrangements were called productive when the CDR3 lacked stop codons and stayed in frame with V and J; all others were non-productive. CDR3 was defined by IMGT convention, running from the second conserved V-encoded cysteine to the conserved J-encoded phenylalanine. Sequences without an unambiguous match to a single V gene segment were excluded from the earlier analysis of 450 to 650 of the donors. In an earlier analysis of approximately 560 of the donors, a V segment was called functional when productive rearrangements were above 56.7%, and segregating when the standard deviation between donors exceeded 5%. A statistical classification framework was developed to diagnose cytomegalovirus status using the catalog of TCR beta chain sequences. V and J gene assignment, in a later analysis, came from comparing TCR nucleotide sequences with IMGT/GENE-DB human TR gene sequences. A later analysis assigned CDR3 sequences and most-parsimonious VDJ recombination scenarios with the TCRdist pipeline. In a later analysis, each TCR beta chain was defined by its CDR3 amino acid sequence together with its V-gene family, and reads without a unique V-gene family were excluded. In a later analysis, 450 to 600 highly shared, low-generation-probability nucleotide sequences were removed to address suspected cross-contamination and a sequencing artifact. In a later analysis, a clonal expansion index was calculated for each public chain from normalized within-repertoire ranks of inferred template counts. Generation probabilities in a later analysis came from a VDJ recombination model fitted to out-of-frame rearrangements, and those results were checked against IGoR. Hypergeometric tests were used in a later analysis to score TCR-TCR, TCR-HLA and TCR-CMV co-occurrence, with a repertoire-size bias correction applied to the TCR pairs. In a later analysis, false discovery rates were estimated by permuting HLA or CMV assignments 20 times. A later analysis grouped co-occurring TCRs with DBSCAN, adding TCRdist sequence similarity when clustering within HLA-allele-positive subsets. For co-occurrence clustering, repertoires with fewer than 30,000 or more than 120,000 public chains were excluded, along with five or six repertoires with anomalous nucleotide sharing. Here the immuneACCESS table is served through TCRdb, limited to in-frame sequences with V and J called. Missing clones are a known gap in these copies; in checked studies unresolved V genes cover under half, and the rest lacks a known reason. V and J calls and clone size follow that table, whereas D and trimming were derived from the DNA. The sample records approximately 140,000 clones, around 79% of which are singletons. Of the sample, over 8.5% is held by the ten largest clones.

In total, roughly 670 healthy bone marrow donors made up the cohort. At the time of sampling, all cohort members were nominally healthy, though unrecorded immune exposures were likely present. The donor tested CMV seropositive and was one of the 289 seropositive cohort members. Every donor gave a peripheral blood sample, and the peripheral blood mononuclear cells from that sample were used for TCR beta sequencing. The Qiagen DNeasy Blood Extraction Kit was used to extract genomic DNA from the blood cell samples. The receptor chain draws on TRBV7-9 and TRBJ1-6, with the D segment identity uncertain. This TCR came from a woman between 50 and 59 years old in good health and CMV-seropositive. The sample comprised PBMCs. The CDR3 is CASSSNGNSPLHF. The nucleotide sequence reads TGTGCCAGCAGCTCTAATGGTAATTCACCCCTCCACTTT.